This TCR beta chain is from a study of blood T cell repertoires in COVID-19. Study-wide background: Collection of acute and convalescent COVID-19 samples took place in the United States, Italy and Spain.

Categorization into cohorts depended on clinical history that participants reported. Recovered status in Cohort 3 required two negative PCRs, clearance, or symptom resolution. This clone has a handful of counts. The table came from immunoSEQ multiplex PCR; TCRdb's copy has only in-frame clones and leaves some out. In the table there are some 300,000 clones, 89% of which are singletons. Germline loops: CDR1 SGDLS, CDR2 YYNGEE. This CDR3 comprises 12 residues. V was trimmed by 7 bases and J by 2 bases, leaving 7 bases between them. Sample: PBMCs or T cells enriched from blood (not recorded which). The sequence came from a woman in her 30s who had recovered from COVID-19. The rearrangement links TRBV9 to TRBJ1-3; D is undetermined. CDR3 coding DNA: TGTGCCAGCGGTCTACCTGGAAACACCATATATTTT. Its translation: CASGLPGNTIYF.